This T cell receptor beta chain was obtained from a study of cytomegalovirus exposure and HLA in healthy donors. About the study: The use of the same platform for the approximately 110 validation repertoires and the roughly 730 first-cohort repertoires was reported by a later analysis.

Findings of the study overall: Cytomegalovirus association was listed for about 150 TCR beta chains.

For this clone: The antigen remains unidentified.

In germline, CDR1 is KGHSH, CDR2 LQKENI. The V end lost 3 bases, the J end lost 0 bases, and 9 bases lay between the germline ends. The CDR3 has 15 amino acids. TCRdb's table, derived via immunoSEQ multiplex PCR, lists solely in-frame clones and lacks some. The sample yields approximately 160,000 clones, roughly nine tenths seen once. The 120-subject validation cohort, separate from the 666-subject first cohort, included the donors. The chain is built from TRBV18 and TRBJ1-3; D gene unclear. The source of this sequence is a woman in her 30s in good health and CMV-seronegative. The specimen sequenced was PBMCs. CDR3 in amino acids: CASSPIGVSGNTIYF. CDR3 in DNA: TGTGCCAGCTCACCCATTGGGGTCTCTGGAAACACCATATATTTT.